These 17 T cell receptor beta chains originate from one sample sequenced in a study of blood T cell repertoires in COVID-19. Profiling relied on immunoSEQ multiplex PCR, and the TCRdb table lists in-frame clones only, not all of them. The sample yields about 340,000 clones, about 86% seen once. Sequencing input: PBMCs or T cells enriched from blood (not recorded which). The origin of the receptors is a woman in her thirties or forties with acute COVID-19.

The chain carries TRBV9 and TRBJ2-1; 8 bases line up with TRBD2. Germline CDR1 is SGDLS and CDR2 is YYNGEE. The ends lost 0 bases at V and 6 bases at J; junction bases unmatched: 5. The CDR3 length is 15 residues. DNA for the CDR3: TGTGCCAGCAGCGTAGGTGGACTAGCAACCAATGAGCAGTTCTTC. It is translated as CASSVGGLATNEQFF.

This chain links TRBV13 with TRBJ2-2; 8 positions match TRBD1. With 8 bases clipped from V and 4 bases from J, the junction kept 6 bases outside the gene matches. CDR1 and CDR2 from the germline V gene are PRHDT and FYEKMQ (reference sequence). The CDR3 covers 14 residues. The CDR3 here is CASGETGATGELFF. CDR3 in DNA: TGTGCCAGCGGAGAGACAGGGGCCACCGGGGAGCTGTTTTTT.

The chain joins TRBV29-1 to TRBJ2-1, with 12 bases that match TRBD2. V lost 6 bases to trimming and J lost 1 base; unmatched junction nucleotides: 7. Germline lookup yields CDR1 SQVTM and CDR2 ANQGSEA. CDR3 length: 16 amino acids. CDR3 sequence reads: CSVRLAGEGSYNEQFF. Written as DNA, the CDR3 is TGCAGCGTCAGACTAGCGGGAGAGGGGTCCTACAATGAGCAGTTCTTC.

The sample holds one count of this clone. The chain links TRBV7-2 to TRBJ1-5; D call uncertain. The CDR3 has 15 residues. Germline V gene sequence: CDR1 SGHTA, CDR2 FQGNSA. The V gene lost 2 bases and the J gene lost 0 bases, with 8 bases spanning the gap. CDR3 residues: CASSLFQSSNQPQHF. The CDR3 nucleotides are TGTGCCAGCAGCTTATTCCAGTCTAGCAATCAGCCCCAGCATTTT.

The table lists this clone with a count of one. The chain carries TRBV12-3 or TRBV12-4 and TRBJ1-2; TRBD1 agrees at 8 bases. This CDR3 region has 13 residues. V shed 6 bases, J shed 6 bases, and the junction held 6 bases outside the gene matches. CDR3 nucleotides: TGTGCCAGCAGACGGACAGGGTTGGATGGCTACACCTTC. Its protein product is CASRRTGLDGYTF.

The chain is built from TRBV7-2 and TRBJ1-1; D is possibly TRBD1 (6 bases). The V end lost 5 bases, the J end lost 2 bases, and 12 bases lay between the germline ends. The germline V gene has CDR1 SGHTA and CDR2 FQGNSA. This CDR3 is 14 amino acids long. This CDR3 reads CASSTRDTNTEAFF. The CDR3 DNA sequence: TGTGCCAGCAGCACCCGGGACACTAACACTGAAGCTTTCTTT.

The chain uses TRBV5-4 and TRBJ1-3; possibly TRBD1 for D (5 bases). Germline V CDR1 and CDR2: SGHNT, YYREEE (reference sequence). The V end was cut by 4 bases, the J end by 1 base, with 9 bases between. The CDR3 runs 14 residues. CDR3 protein: CASSGRGSGNTIYF. The CDR3 nucleotides read TGTGCCAGCAGCGGGAGGGGATCTGGAAACACCATATATTTT.

This clone was counted once. The gene calls are TRBV24-1 and TRBJ2-4; TRBD2 might be the D (5 bases). Trimming cost V 2 bases and J 9 bases, with 13 bases left between them. Germline V gene lookup returns CDR1 KGHDR and CDR2 SFDVKD. The CDR3 runs to 14 residues. CDR3 nucleotides: TGTGCCACCAGTGATTCTCGGGGATCTAGCATTCAGTACTTC. Translating it yields CATSDSRGSSIQYF.

The count of this clone is one. V usage is TRBV2 and J usage is TRBJ1-6; 9 bases are a match to TRBD1. Germline trimming cut 2 bases from V and 9 bases from J; bases unmatched to any gene: 11. CDR1 is SNHLY and CDR2 is FYNNEI in the germline V gene. The CDR3 has 17 residues. The CDR3 loop reads CASSEQRVGTGFSPLHF. In DNA, the CDR3 is TGTGCCAGCAGTGAACAACGCGTCGGGACAGGGTTTTCACCCCTCCACTTT.

This clone was observed a handful of times. This sequence joins TRBV28 and TRBJ1-5; D unclear. CDR1 and CDR2 from the germline V gene are MDHEN and SYDVKM. The CDR3 contains 17 residues. Trimming shortened V by 6 bases and J by 2 bases, and 20 bases separated the two germline ends. Here the CDR3 DNA reads TGTGCCAGCAGAGCCTCCACGGGTATAGTGGGCAATCAGCCCCAGCATTTT. This codes for CASRASTGIVGNQPQHF.

The V and J genes are TRBV5-8 and TRBJ2-5; perhaps TRBD2 as D (6 bases). Trimming took 4 bases from V and 2 from J, leaving 15 bases between them. Germline CDR1 SGHTS, CDR2 YDEGEE. This CDR3 has 15 residues. This CDR3 reads CASSLLRAGQETQYF. The DNA of the CDR3 is TGTGCCAGCAGCCTCCTCCGGGCGGGACAAGAGACCCAGTACTTC.

V usage is TRBV28 and J usage is TRBJ1-2, with D maybe TRBD1 (6 bases). Germline V gives CDR1 MDHEN, CDR2 SYDVKM. The length of the CDR3 is 13 residues. Trimming pared 2 bases from V and 8 bases from J, leaving 12 bases between. The CDR3 reads CASSLANRVGYTF. CDR3 bases: TGTGCCAGCAGTTTAGCCAACAGGGTAGGCTACACCTTC.

The rearrangement links TRBV9 to TRBJ2-2; a weak D match, TRBD2 (6 bases). The CDR3 has 15 amino acids. Per germline, CDR1 SGDLS and CDR2 YYNGEE. V was shortened by 5 bases and J by 2 bases, with 13 bases between the two germline ends. CDR3 nucleotide sequence: TGTGCCAGCAGGAAACTTGGACTAAACACCGGGGAGCTGTTTTTT. It codes for CASRKLGLNTGELFF.

A single count supports this clone. The chain uses TRBV6-5 and TRBJ2-5, with D possibly being TRBD1 (6 bases). This CDR3 is built from 13 residues. Per the germline V gene, CDR1 is MNHEY and CDR2 is SVGAGI. Between the trimmed V and J ends, which lost 4 bases and 5 bases, there was a span of 11 bases. CDR3 coding DNA: TGTGCCAGCAGTTTCCGTGACAGGGAGACCCAGTACTTC. Its protein is CASSFRDRETQYF.

The CDR3 DNA reads TGTGCCACCAGCAGACAGGGTACTTGGTCTGAAGCTTTCTTT. This sequence encodes CATSRQGTWSEAFF. The J gene is TRBJ1-1, the V gene TRBV15; maybe TRBD1 (5 bases). Germline CDR1 reads LNHNV; CDR2 reads YYDKDF (reference sequence). Trimming shortened V by 2 bases and J by 6 bases, and 13 bases separated the two germline ends. This CDR3 has 14 residues.

DNA for the CDR3: TGTGCCATCAGCGCCACAGGAAAATCAATTGGTGCTGAAGCTTTCTTT. Protein product: CAISATGKSIGAEAFF. The J gene is TRBJ1-1, the V gene TRBV10-3; a possible D gene is TRBD1 (5 bases). CDR1 ENHRY and CDR2 SYGVKD come from the germline V gene. V lost 6 bases and J 6 bases, leaving 23 bases between the germline ends. This CDR3 contains 16 residues.

This rearrangement joins TRBV5-4 to TRBJ2-5; TRBD2 matches at 7 bases. The ends lost 2 bases at V and 1 base at J; junction bases unmatched: 2. This CDR3 region has 14 residues. Germline-derived CDR1 and CDR2 are SGHNT and YYREEE (reference sequence). DNA of the CDR3: TGTGCCAGCAGCTTTGCTAGCGGCCAAGAGACCCAGTACTTC. Its protein product is CASSFASGQETQYF.